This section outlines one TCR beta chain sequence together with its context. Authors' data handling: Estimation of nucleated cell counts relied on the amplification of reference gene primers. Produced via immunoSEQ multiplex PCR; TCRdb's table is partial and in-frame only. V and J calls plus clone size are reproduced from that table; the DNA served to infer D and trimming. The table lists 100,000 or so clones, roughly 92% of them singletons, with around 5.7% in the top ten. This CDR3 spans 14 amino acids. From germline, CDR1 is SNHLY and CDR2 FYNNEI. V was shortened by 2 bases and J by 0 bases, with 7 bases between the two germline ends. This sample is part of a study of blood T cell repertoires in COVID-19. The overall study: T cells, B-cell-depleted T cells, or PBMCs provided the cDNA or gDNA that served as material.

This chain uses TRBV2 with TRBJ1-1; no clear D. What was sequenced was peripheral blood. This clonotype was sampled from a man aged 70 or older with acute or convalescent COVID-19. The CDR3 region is CASSETLVNTEAFF. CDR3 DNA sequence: TGTGCCAGCAGTGAAACCCTAGTGAACACTGAAGCTTTCTTT.